The 11 T cell receptor beta chains in this list originate from one sample, sequenced in a study of blood T cell repertoires in COVID-19. TCRdb keeps only in-frame clones here, not all; method: immunoSEQ multiplex PCR. The sample includes about 260,000 clones, about 89% seen only once; the top ten take about 1.6%. The source material was peripheral blood. The receptors derive from a woman aged 35 to 49 who had recovered from COVID-19.

The V and J genes are TRBV27 and TRBJ1-2, with 8 bases matching TRBD1. This CDR3 comprises 13 residues. V shed 7 bases, J shed 8 bases, and the junction held 9 bases outside the gene matches. Germline V CDR1 and CDR2: MNHEY, SMNVEV (reference sequence). The CDR3 coding sequence is TGTGCCAGCAAACTGGACAGGGCGGACGGCTACACCTTC. Translated: CASKLDRADGYTF.

With regard to this clone: One junction end disagrees with the germline gene, perhaps due to a read error. The CDR3 nucleotides read TGCGCCAGCAGCCTTAGAACTAGATCCAAAGAGGCCCAGTACTTC. Amino acids: CASSLRTRSKEAQYF. V is TRBV4-3 and J is TRBJ2-5, with a tentative D call TRBD2 (5 bases). This CDR3 spans 15 amino acids. Germline assignment: CDR1 LGHNA and CDR2 YSLEER.

The chain employs TRBV12-3 or TRBV12-4 and TRBJ1-1; D may be TRBD1 (5 bases). This CDR3 has 12 residues. The V end lost 5 bases, the J end lost 8 bases, and 12 bases lay between the germline ends. The DNA of the CDR3 is TGTGCCAGCAGTACAGGATGGATCGAAGCTTTCTTT. Its translation: CASSTGWIEAFF.

As for this clone: Other nucleotide sequences from this sample produce the same CDR3. The chain combines TRBV5-1 with TRBJ1-6; D not certain. The ends were cut back, 2 bases at V and 0 bases at J, with 6 bases in the middle. Germline lookup yields CDR1 SGHRS and CDR2 YFSETQ. This CDR3 is 15 amino acids long. CDR3 in DNA: TGCGCCAGCAGCTTAGGGAGCTCCTATAATTCACCCCTCCACTTT. Translation: CASSLGSSYNSPLHF.

V is TRBV2 and J is TRBJ1-2, with TRBD1 matching over 7 bases. Looked up from germline, CDR1 is SNHLY and CDR2 is FYNNEI. Trimming removed 0 bases from V and 6 bases from J; junction bases left unmatched: 10. The CDR3 consists of 16 residues. The CDR3 reads CASSEALRDRGDGYTF. The CDR3 DNA reads as TGTGCCAGCAGTGAAGCTCTACGGGACAGAGGAGATGGCTACACCTTC.

J is TRBJ2-2 and V is TRBV12-3 or TRBV12-4; no firm D call. The CDR3 totals 11 residues. V lost 3 bases, J lost 6 bases, and 2 bases lay in between. The CDR3 DNA reads as TGTGCCAGCAGTTTCGCCGGGGAGCTGTTTTTT. Translating it yields CASSFAGELFF.

This chain connects TRBV6-1 to TRBJ1-2; a weak D match, TRBD1 (5 bases). The CDR3 is 15 amino acids. Germline V gene data show CDR1 as MNHNS and CDR2 as SASEGT. Between the trimmed V and J ends, which lost 0 bases and 4 bases, there was a span of 12 bases. The CDR3 DNA follows: TGTGCCAGCAGTGAAGCGGGCAGAAGGGGCTATGGCTACACCTTC. As protein: CASSEAGRRGYGYTF.

The V and J genes are TRBV28 and TRBJ1-4, with TRBD1 identical over 10 bases. V shed 6 bases, J shed 2 bases, and the junction held 15 bases outside the gene matches. Germline V gene data show CDR1 as MDHEN and CDR2 as SYDVKM. This CDR3 spans 19 amino acids. In DNA, the CDR3 is TGTGCCAGCAGCCGTGGGACAGGGGATCGCCGTGGGACTAATGAAAAACTGTTTTTT. It is translated as CASSRGTGDRRGTNEKLFF.

This clone was detected only once. The rearrangement uses TRBV9 and TRBJ2-2; TRBD1 matches 12 bases. The germline CDR1 and CDR2 sequences are SGDLS and YYNGEE. This CDR3 has 18 amino acids. The ends lost 0 bases at V and 4 bases at J; junction bases unmatched: 7. Here the CDR3 DNA reads TGTGCCAGCAGCGTAGGGGACAGGGGGCGTTATGGCACCGGGGAGCTGTTTTTT. Its translation is CASSVGDRGRYGTGELFF.

The V call is TRBV7-9, the J call TRBJ2-6; 12 nucleotides line up with TRBD1. The CDR3 spans 19 residues. Germline assignment: CDR1 SEHNR and CDR2 FQNEAQ (reference sequence). With V trimmed by 4 bases and J by 3 bases, 10 bases remained unmatched. The CDR3 is CASSSPTGTGGGGANVLTF. DNA of the CDR3: TGTGCCAGCAGCTCTCCAACCGGGACAGGGGGCGGTGGGGCCAACGTCCTGACTTTC.

This clone showed up just once. This chain links TRBV9 with TRBJ2-3; possible D gene TRBD2, 6 bases. The germline gives CDR1 SGDLS, CDR2 YYNGEE. V was shortened by 0 bases and J by 1 base, with 6 bases between the two germline ends. The CDR3 runs 14 residues. The chain's CDR3 is CASSVGRGTDTQYF. CDR3 bases: TGTGCCAGCAGCGTAGGGAGGGGCACAGATACGCAGTATTTT.